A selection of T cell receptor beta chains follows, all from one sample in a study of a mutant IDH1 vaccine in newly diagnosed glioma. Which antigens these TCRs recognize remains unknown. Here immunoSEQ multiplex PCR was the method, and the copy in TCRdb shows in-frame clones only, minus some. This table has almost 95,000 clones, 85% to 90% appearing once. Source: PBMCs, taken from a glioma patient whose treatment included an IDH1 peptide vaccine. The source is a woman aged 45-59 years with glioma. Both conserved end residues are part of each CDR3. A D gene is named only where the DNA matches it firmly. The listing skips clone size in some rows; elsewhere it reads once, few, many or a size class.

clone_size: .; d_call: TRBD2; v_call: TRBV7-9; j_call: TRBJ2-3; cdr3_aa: CASTQTSGSTDTQYF; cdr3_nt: TGTGCCAGCACCCAGACTAGCGGTAGCACAGATACGCAGTATTTT
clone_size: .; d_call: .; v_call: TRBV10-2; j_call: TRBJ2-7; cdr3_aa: CATSAGGLPEQYF; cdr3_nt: TGCGCCACCTCGGCAGGGGGACTACCCGAGCAGTACTTC
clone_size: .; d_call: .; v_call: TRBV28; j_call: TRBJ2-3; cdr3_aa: CASSQLRWGQYF; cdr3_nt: TGTGCCAGCAGTCAGCTTAGATGGGGGCAGTATTTT
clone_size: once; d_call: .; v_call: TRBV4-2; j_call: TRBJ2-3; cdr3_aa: CASSQVPPDTQYF; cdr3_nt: TGTGCCAGCAGCCAAGTCCCCCCCGATACGCAGTATTTT
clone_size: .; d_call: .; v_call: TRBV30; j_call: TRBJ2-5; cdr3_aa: CAWSVSGSETQYF; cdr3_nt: TGTGCCTGGAGTGTTTCAGGGAGTGAGACCCAGTACTTC
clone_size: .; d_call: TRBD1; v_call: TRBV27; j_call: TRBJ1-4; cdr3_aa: CASRVTRDRGEKLFF; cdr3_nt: TGTGCCAGCAGGGTCACCCGTGACAGGGGCGAAAAACTGTTTTTT
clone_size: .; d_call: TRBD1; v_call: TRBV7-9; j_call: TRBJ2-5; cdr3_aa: CASSKTGVETQYF; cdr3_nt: TGTGCCAGCAGCAAGACAGGGGTAGAGACCCAGTACTTC
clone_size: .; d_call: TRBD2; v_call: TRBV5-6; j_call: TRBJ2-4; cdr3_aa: CASSPGLAENIQYF; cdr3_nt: TGTGCCAGCAGCCCGGGACTAGCGGAAAACATTCAGTACTTC
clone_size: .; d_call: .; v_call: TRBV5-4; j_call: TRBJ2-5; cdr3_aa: CASSGQTSQETQYF; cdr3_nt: TGTGCCAGCAGCGGCCAAACATCTCAAGAGACCCAGTACTTC
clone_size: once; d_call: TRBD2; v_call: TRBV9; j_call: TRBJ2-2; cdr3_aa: CASSLSPRTRNTGELFF; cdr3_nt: TGTGCCAGCAGCCTCTCGCCGAGGACTAGGAACACCGGGGAGCTGTTTTTT
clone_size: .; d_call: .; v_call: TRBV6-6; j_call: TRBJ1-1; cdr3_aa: CASSYGGDTEAFF; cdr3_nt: TGTGCCAGCAGTTATGGAGGGGACACTGAAGCTTTCTTT
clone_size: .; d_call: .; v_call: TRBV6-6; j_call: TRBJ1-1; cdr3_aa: CASSYGDTEAFF; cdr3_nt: TGTGCCAGCAGTTACGGGGACACTGAAGCTTTCTTT
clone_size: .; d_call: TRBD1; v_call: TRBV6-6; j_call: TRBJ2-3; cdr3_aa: CASSNLDRGDTQYF; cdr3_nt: TGTGCCAGCAGTAACCTGGACAGGGGGGATACGCAGTATTTT
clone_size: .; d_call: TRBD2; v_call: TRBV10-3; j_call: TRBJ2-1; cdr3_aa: CAISESLLAGEGEQFF; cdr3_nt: TGTGCCATCAGTGAGTCGCTACTAGCGGGAGAGGGTGAGCAGTTCTTC
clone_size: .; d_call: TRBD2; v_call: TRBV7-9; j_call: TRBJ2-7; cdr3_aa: CASSFPTSGNYEQYF; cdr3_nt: TGTGCCAGCAGCTTTCCCACTAGCGGGAACTACGAGCAGTACTTC
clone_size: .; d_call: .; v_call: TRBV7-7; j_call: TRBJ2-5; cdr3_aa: CASSLRVRETQYF; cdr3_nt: TGTGCTAGCAGCTTAAGGGTTCGGGAGACCCAGTACTTC
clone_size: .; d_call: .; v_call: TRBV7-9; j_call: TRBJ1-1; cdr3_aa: CASSHLPIDFEAFF; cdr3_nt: TGTGCCAGCAGCCATCTTCCAATAGACTTTGAAGCTTTCTTT
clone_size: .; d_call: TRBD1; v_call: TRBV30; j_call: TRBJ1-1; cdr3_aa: CAWGGTVNTEAFF; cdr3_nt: TGTGCCTGGGGCGGGACAGTGAACACTGAAGCTTTCTTT
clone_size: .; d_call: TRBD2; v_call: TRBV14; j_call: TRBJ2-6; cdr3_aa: CASSQGLTSLGANVLTF; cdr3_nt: TGTGCCAGCAGCCAAGGGTTGACTAGCCTCGGGGCCAACGTCCTGACTTTC
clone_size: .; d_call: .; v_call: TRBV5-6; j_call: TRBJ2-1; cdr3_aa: CASIRMGASSYNEQFF; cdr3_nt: TGTGCCAGCATCCGGATGGGCGCAAGCTCCTACAATGAGCAGTTCTTC
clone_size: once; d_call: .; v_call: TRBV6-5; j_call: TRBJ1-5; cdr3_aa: CASSYLEGSQPQHF; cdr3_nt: TGTGCCAGCAGTTACTTAGAGGGCAGTCAGCCCCAGCATTTT
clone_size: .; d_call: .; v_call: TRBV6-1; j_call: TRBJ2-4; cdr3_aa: CASSSAISPRAHF; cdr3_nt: TGTGCCAGCAGTTCCGCGATTTCACCCAGGGCCCACTTC
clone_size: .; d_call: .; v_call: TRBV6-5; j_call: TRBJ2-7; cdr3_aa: CLLEYEQYF; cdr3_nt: TGCCTGCTCGAATACGAGCAGTACTTC
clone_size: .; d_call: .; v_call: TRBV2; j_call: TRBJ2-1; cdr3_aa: CASPDGFHDGEQFF; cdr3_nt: TGTGCCAGCCCCGATGGCTTTCACGACGGGGAGCAGTTCTTC
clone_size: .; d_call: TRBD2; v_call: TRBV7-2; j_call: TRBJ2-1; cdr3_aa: CASRPLAGAGGEQFF; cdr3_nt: TGTGCCAGCCGCCCTCTAGCGGGAGCGGGCGGTGAGCAGTTCTTC
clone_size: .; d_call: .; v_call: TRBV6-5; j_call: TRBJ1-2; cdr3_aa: CASSYWQEHGYTF; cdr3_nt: TGTGCCAGCAGTTACTGGCAGGAACATGGCTACACCTTC
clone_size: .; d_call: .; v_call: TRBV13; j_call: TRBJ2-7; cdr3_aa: CASTSGRGYEQYF; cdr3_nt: TGTGCCAGCACTAGTGGCAGGGGCTACGAGCAGTACTTC
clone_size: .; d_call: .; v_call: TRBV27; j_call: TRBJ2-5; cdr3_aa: CASSLGSQETQYF; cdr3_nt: TGTGCCAGCAGTTTGGGAAGCCAAGAGACCCAGTACTTC
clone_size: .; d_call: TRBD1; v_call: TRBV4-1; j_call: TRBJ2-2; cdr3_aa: CASSPSDTGDTGELFF; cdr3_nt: TGCGCCAGCAGCCCAAGCGACACAGGGGACACCGGGGAGCTGTTTTTT
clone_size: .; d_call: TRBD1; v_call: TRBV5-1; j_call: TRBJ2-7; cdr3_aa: CASSVGQGAYEQYF; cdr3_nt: TGCGCCAGCAGCGTTGGCCAGGGGGCCTACGAGCAGTACTTC
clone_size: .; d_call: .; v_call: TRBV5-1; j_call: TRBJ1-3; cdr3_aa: CASSPSPGNTIYF; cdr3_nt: TGCGCCAGCAGCCCCTCCCCTGGAAACACCATATATTTT
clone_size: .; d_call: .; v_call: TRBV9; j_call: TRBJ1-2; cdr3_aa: CASSDRVQGYTF; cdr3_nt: TGTGCCAGCAGCGACAGGGTCCAGGGCTACACCTTC
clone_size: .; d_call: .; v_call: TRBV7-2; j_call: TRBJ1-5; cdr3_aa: CASSLGGSINQPQHF; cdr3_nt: TGTGCCAGCAGCTTAGGGGGCAGTATCAATCAGCCCCAGCATTTT
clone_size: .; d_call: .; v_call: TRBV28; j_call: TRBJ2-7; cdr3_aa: CASSLEVSSYEQYF; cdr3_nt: TGTGCCAGCAGTTTAGAGGTTAGCTCCTACGAGCAGTACTTC
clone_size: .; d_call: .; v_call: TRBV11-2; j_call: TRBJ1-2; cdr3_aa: CASSLAAGDYYGYTF; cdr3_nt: TGTGCCAGCAGCTTAGCCGCAGGGGACTACTATGGCTACACCTTC